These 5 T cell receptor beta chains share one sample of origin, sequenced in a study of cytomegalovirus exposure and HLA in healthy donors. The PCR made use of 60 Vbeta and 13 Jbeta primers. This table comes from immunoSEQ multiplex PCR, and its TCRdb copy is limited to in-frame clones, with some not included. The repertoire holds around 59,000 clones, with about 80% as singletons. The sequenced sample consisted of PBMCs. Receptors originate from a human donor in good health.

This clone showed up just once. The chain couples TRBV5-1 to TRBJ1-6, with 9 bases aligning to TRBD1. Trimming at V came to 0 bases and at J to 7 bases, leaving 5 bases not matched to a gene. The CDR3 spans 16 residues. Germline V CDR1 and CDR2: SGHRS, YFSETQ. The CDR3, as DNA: TGCGCCAGCAGCTTGGAACAGGGGGCACAGAATTCACCCCTCCACTTT. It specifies CASSLEQGAQNSPLHF.

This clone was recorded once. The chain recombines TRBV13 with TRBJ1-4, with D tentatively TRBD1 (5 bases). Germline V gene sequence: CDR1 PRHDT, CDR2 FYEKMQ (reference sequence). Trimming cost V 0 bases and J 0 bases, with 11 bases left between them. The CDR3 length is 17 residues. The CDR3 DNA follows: TGTGCCAGCAGCTTAGGTGGACACCTAGCAACTAATGAAAAACTGTTTTTT. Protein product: CASSLGGHLATNEKLFF.

The CDR3 bases are TGTGCCAGCGCCAGGGGGGAGCACAATGAGCAGTTCTTC. The encoded protein is CASARGEHNEQFF. The V call is TRBV18, the J call TRBJ2-1, with TRBD1 as a possible D gene (7 bases). The germline CDR1 and CDR2 sequences are KGHSH and LQKENI. V lost 8 bases and J lost 5, with 13 bases in between. The CDR3 is 13 residues long.

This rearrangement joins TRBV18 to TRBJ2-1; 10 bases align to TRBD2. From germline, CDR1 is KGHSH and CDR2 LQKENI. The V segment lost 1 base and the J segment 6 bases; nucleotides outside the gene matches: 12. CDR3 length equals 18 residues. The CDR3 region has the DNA TGTGCCAGCTCACCACGGCTAGCGGGAGTTGGGGCTATCAATGAGCAGTTCTTC. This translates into CASSPRLAGVGAINEQFF. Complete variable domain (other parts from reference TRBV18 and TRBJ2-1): NAGVMQNPRHLVRRRGQEARLRCSPMKGHSHVYWYRQLPEEGLKFMVYLQKENIIDESGMPKERFSAEFPKEGPSILRIQQVVRGDSAAYFCASSPRLAGVGAINEQFFGPGTRLTVL.

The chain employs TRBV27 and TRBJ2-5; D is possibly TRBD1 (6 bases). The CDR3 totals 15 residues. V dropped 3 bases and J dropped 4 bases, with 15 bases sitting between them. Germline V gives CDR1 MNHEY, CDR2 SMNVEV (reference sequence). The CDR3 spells CASSLGAEPRETQYF. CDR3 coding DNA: TGTGCCAGCAGTTTGGGGGCGGAACCTCGAGAGACCCAGTACTTC.